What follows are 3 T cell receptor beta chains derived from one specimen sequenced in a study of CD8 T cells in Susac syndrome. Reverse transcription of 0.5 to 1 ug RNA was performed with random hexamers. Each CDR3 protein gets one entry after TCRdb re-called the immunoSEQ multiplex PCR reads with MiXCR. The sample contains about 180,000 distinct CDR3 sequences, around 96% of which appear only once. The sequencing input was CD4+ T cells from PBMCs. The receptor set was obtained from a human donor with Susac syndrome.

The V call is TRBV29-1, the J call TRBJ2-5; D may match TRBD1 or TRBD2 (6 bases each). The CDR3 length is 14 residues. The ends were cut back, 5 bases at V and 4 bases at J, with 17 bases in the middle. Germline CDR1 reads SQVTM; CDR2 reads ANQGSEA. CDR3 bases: TGCAGCGTTAGTGGGGGGCTGGGCGGAGAGACCCAGTACTTC. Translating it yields CSVSGGLGGETQYF.

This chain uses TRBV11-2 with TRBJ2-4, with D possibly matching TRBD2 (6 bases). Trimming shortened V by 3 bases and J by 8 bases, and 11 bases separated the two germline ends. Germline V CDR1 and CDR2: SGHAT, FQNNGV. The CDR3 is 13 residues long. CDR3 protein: CASSFDGGDIQYF. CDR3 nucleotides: TGTGCCAGCAGCTTCGATGGCGGGGACATTCAGTACTTC.

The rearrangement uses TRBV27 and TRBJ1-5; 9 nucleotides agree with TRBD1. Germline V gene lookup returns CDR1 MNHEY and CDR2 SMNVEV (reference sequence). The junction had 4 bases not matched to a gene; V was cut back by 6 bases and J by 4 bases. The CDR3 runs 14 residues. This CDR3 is CASRGTGLNQPQHF. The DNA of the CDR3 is TGTGCCAGCAGGGGGACAGGGCTAAATCAGCCCCAGCATTTT.